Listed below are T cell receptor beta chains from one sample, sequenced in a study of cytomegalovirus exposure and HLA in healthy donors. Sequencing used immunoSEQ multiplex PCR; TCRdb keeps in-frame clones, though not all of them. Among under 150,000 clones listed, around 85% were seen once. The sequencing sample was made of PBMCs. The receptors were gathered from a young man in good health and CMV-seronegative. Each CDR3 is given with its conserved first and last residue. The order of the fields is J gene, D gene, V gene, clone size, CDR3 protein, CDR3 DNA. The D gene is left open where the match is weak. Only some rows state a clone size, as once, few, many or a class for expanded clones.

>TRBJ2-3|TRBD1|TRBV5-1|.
CASSLGDRGTDTQYF
TGCGCCAGCAGCTTGGGGGACAGGGGCACAGATACGCAGTATTTT
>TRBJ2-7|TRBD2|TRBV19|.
CASSPPSGIVHEQYF
TGTGCCAGTAGCCCCCCTAGCGGGATCGTCCACGAGCAGTACTTC
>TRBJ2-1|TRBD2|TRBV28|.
CASTLAGVFNEQFF
TGTGCCAGCACCCTAGCGGGAGTTTTTAATGAGCAGTTCTTC
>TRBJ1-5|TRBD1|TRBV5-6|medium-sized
CASSLGAGGGNQPQHF
TGTGCCAGCAGCTTGGGAGCAGGGGGAGGCAATCAGCCCCAGCATTTT
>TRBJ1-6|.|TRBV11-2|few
CASSRSSTRLSPLHF
TGTGCCAGCAGCCGCAGTTCTACCAGGCTTTCACCCCTCCACTTT
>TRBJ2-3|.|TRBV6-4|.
CASSEASANTDTQYF
TGTGCCAGCAGTGAAGCTAGCGCCAACACAGATACGCAGTATTTT
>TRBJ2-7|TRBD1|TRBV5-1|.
CASSLVNPFHRGHGSYEQYF
TGCGCCAGCAGCTTGGTTAATCCGTTCCACAGGGGCCACGGCTCCTACGAGCAGTACTTC
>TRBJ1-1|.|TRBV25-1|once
CASKQGHTEAFF
TGTGCCAGCAAACAGGGACACACTGAAGCTTTCTTT
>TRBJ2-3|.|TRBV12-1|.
CASSFDGQGSNTSSNTDTQYF
TGTGCCAGCAGCTTTGATGGACAGGGGAGTAACACATCGAGTAACACAGATACGCAGTATTTT
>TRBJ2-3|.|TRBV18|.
CASSPRALTDTQYF
TGTGCCAGCTCACCGCGGGCCCTCACAGATACGCAGTATTTT
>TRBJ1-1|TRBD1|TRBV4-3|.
CASSQTLGQGSLAEAFF
TGCGCCAGCAGCCAAACACTAGGACAGGGGAGCTTGGCTGAAGCTTTCTTT
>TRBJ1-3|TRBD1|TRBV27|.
CASSFDRGYTIYF
TGTGCCAGCAGTTTCGACAGGGGATACACCATATATTTT
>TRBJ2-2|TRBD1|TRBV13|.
CASSPTGGGDTGELFF
TGTGCCAGCAGCCCTACAGGGGGCGGGGACACCGGGGAGCTGTTTTTT
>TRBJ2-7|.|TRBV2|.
CASSQSDRGQNNEQYF
TGTGCCAGCAGCCAATCGGATCGCGGACAGAATAACGAGCAGTACTTC
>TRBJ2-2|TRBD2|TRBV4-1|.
CASSPFLAGGPTGELFF
TGCGCCAGCAGCCCCTTCCTAGCGGGAGGGCCCACCGGGGAGCTGTTTTTT
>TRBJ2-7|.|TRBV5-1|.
CASSLQGASYEQYF
TGCGCCAGCAGCTTGCAAGGGGCTTCCTACGAGCAGTACTTC
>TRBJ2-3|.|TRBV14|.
CASSPRTSTDTQYF
TGTGCCAGCAGCCCCAGGACTAGCACAGATACGCAGTATTTT
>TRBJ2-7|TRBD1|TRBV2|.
CASRGPGQEKTYEQYF
TGTGCCAGCAGGGGACCCGGACAGGAGAAGACCTACGAGCAGTACTTC
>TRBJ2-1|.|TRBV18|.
CASSYGLSSYNEQFF
TGTGCCAGCTCATACGGTCTAAGCTCCTACAATGAGCAGTTCTTC
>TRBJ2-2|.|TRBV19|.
CASSTNTGELFF
TGTGCCAGTAGTACAAACACCGGGGAGCTGTTTTTT
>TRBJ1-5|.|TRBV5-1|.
CASRYDYSQPQHF
TGCGCCAGCAGGTATGATTACAGCCAGCCCCAGCATTTT
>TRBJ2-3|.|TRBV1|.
CTSSQDGGLAGRVDTQYF
TGCACCAGCAGCCAAGATGGGGGACTAGCGGGAAGGGTAGATACGCAGTATTTT
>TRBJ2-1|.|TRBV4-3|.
CASSQLSGASYNEQFF
TGCGCCAGCAGCCAACTTAGCGGAGCCTCCTACAATGAGCAGTTCTTC
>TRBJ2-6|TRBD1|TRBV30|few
CAWHRGDGANVLTF
TGTGCCTGGCACAGGGGAGATGGGGCCAACGTCCTGACTTTC
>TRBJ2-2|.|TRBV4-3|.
CASSQDSLSWVGELFF
TGCGCCAGCAGCCAAGATTCACTATCCTGGGTGGGGGAGCTGTTTTTT
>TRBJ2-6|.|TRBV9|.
CASSAQNVLTF
TGTGCCAGCAGCGCCCAGAACGTCCTGACTTTC
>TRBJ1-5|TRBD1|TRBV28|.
CASGRPQGAFGQPQHF
TGTGCCAGCGGGAGGCCACAGGGGGCGTTCGGTCAGCCCCAGCATTTT
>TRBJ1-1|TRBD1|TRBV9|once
CASSVGLGQTNTEAFF
TGTGCCAGCAGCGTAGGGCTGGGACAGACGAACACTGAAGCTTTCTTT